The clone carrying this TCR beta chain has a handful of counts. This sample is drawn from a study of blood T cell repertoires in COVID-19. Profiled with immunoSEQ multiplex PCR; TCRdb holds only in-frame clones, not every one. The sample contains about 170,000 clones, around 82% of which appear only once. Germline V gene lookup returns CDR1 LGHNA and CDR2 YSLEER. Trimming cost V 5 bases and J 1 base, with 17 bases left between them. The CDR3 contains 16 residues. This TCR derives from a woman at least 80 years old with acute or convalescent COVID-19. Sample: peripheral blood. The chain links TRBV4-3 to TRBJ1-2; D may be TRBD1 (5 bases). In DNA, the CDR3 is TGCGCCAGCAGCGAGGACACGGGAGGACTTAACTATGGCTACACCTTC. Translating gives CASSEDTGGLNYGYTF.